The rows below give T cell receptor beta chains drawn from one sample of a study of early T cells in non-severe SARS-CoV-2 infection. TCRdb used MiXCR to reprocess the 5' RACE reads, holding one entry per CDR3 protein. The profile shows 30,000 to 40,000 distinct CDR3 sequences, less than 6.5% of them singletons. Source material: whole blood. These receptors all stem from an adult who was a healthcare worker with PCR-confirmed SARS-CoV-2 infection or an uninfected control (not recorded which). The CDR3 runs from the conserved cysteine through the conserved F or W. The order of the fields is clone size, V gene, J gene, D gene, CDR3 DNA, CDR3 protein. A D gene is named only where the DNA matches it firmly. The size entry is marked missing in some rows and otherwise reads once, few, many or a size class.

abundance: many; v_gene: TRBV7-6; j_gene: TRBJ2-5; d_gene: TRBD2; CDR3nt: TGTGCCAGCAGCTTCCCGGGGGGGGTGGAGACCCAGTACTTC; CDR3aa: CASSFPGGVETQYF
abundance: many; v_gene: TRBV5-8; j_gene: TRBJ2-1; d_gene: -; CDR3nt: TGTGCCAGCAGCTTGTGGGGGAAGCGGGCAGACAATGAGCAGTTCTTC; CDR3aa: CASSLWGKRADNEQFF
abundance: -; v_gene: TRBV5-6; j_gene: TRBJ1-2; d_gene: -; CDR3nt: TGTGCCAGCAGCCCCGGCGGGGCTGATTATGGCTACACCTTC; CDR3aa: CASSPGGADYGYTF
abundance: few; v_gene: TRBV29-1; j_gene: TRBJ2-1; d_gene: -; CDR3nt: TGCAGCGGAGACAGGAACTCCAATGAGCAGTTCTTC; CDR3aa: CSGDRNSNEQFF
abundance: many; v_gene: TRBV7-9; j_gene: TRBJ2-1; d_gene: -; CDR3nt: TGTGCCAGCAGCTTAATGGCGTTTATGGGGCGGCCGAACAATGAGCAGTTCTTC; CDR3aa: CASSLMAFMGRPNNEQFF
abundance: few; v_gene: TRBV2; j_gene: TRBJ2-5; d_gene: -; CDR3nt: TGTGCCAGCAGCGAGTCTCAAGAGACCCAGTACTTC; CDR3aa: CASSESQETQYF
abundance: -; v_gene: TRBV6-1; j_gene: TRBJ1-1; d_gene: -; CDR3nt: TGTGCCAGCAGAGAGAATGTGGGGTCCCCTGAAGCTTTCTTT; CDR3aa: CASRENVGSPEAFF
abundance: many; v_gene: TRBV19; j_gene: TRBJ1-5; d_gene: -; CDR3nt: TGTGCCAGTAGTATCCCCTTTGCGGGCCTGAATAGCAATCAGCCCCAGCATTTT; CDR3aa: CASSIPFAGLNSNQPQHF
abundance: few; v_gene: TRBV27; j_gene: TRBJ1-2; d_gene: -; CDR3nt: TGTGCCAGCGGGACCCACCCAAAAGGAAGGCGGACTAACTATGGCTACACCTTC; CDR3aa: CASGTHPKGRRTNYGYTF
abundance: few; v_gene: TRBV7-3; j_gene: TRBJ2-1; d_gene: TRBD2; CDR3nt: TGTGCCAGCAGCCGCGGGGGGCAGACCTACAATGAGCAGTTCTTC; CDR3aa: CASSRGGQTYNEQFF
abundance: -; v_gene: TRBV11-2; j_gene: TRBJ2-7; d_gene: -; CDR3nt: TGTGCCAGCAGCTTTCCGAATGGCAACTCCTACGAGCAGTACTTC; CDR3aa: CASSFPNGNSYEQYF
abundance: many; v_gene: TRBV20-1; j_gene: TRBJ2-2; d_gene: TRBD1; CDR3nt: TGCAGTGCTAGAGATTTGGGACAGGGCGACACCGGGGAGCTGTTTTTT; CDR3aa: CSARDLGQGDTGELFF
abundance: -; v_gene: TRBV6-5; j_gene: TRBJ2-3; d_gene: -; CDR3nt: TGTGCCAGCAGCGACCCTACAGGGTCCAGCACAGATACGCAGTATTTT; CDR3aa: CASSDPTGSSTDTQYF
abundance: -; v_gene: TRBV14; j_gene: TRBJ2-1; d_gene: TRBD2; CDR3nt: TGTGCCAGCAGCCCTTGGACTAGCGGGGGCTTTTACAATGAGCAGTTCTTC; CDR3aa: CASSPWTSGGFYNEQFF
abundance: few; v_gene: TRBV6-6; j_gene: TRBJ2-1; d_gene: -; CDR3nt: TGTGCCAGCAAACTCGAGCGGATCGCTGAGCAGTTCTTC; CDR3aa: CASKLERIAEQFF
abundance: many; v_gene: TRBV14; j_gene: TRBJ1-2; d_gene: -; CDR3nt: TGTGCCAGCAGCCAAGAAGGGTACGGCTATGGCTACACCTTC; CDR3aa: CASSQEGYGYGYTF
abundance: -; v_gene: TRBV28; j_gene: TRBJ2-7; d_gene: -; CDR3nt: TGTGCCAGCAGTACCGTCAGGGATGGTGTTGGAGAGCAGTACTTC; CDR3aa: CASSTVRDGVGEQYF
abundance: -; v_gene: TRBV7-8; j_gene: TRBJ1-4; d_gene: -; CDR3nt: TGTGCCAGCAACTTCCGGGGGTCTAATGAAAAACTGTTTTTT; CDR3aa: CASNFRGSNEKLFF
abundance: few; v_gene: TRBV5-1; j_gene: TRBJ2-3; d_gene: -; CDR3nt: TGCGCCAGCAGCTTGGAAGTACCCACAGATACGCAGTATTTT; CDR3aa: CASSLEVPTDTQYF
abundance: many; v_gene: TRBV6-1; j_gene: TRBJ1-5; d_gene: -; CDR3nt: TGTGCCAGCAGTGAATCTCCATTGGGTTTTGGTCAGCCCCAGCATTTT; CDR3aa: CASSESPLGFGQPQHF
abundance: few; v_gene: TRBV10-1; j_gene: TRBJ2-3; d_gene: TRBD2; CDR3nt: TGCGCCAGCAGTGACTCGCCGTCAGAGCGGGGTATCACAGATACGCAGTATTTT; CDR3aa: CASSDSPSERGITDTQYF
abundance: few; v_gene: TRBV7-2; j_gene: TRBJ2-4; d_gene: TRBD2; CDR3nt: TGTGCCAGCAGCTCCCGACTAGCGGGGGGGAGGAGCAAAAACATTCAGTACTTC; CDR3aa: CASSSRLAGGRSKNIQYF
abundance: many; v_gene: TRBV20-1; j_gene: TRBJ1-1; d_gene: TRBD1; CDR3nt: TGCAGTGCTCCCAAGCCGGGACAGGGGTTACTGACGAACACTGAAGCTTTCTTT; CDR3aa: CSAPKPGQGLLTNTEAFF
abundance: many; v_gene: TRBV4-3; j_gene: TRBJ2-4; d_gene: -; CDR3nt: TGCGCCAGCAGCCCTCATAATGGGCTGCAGAACATTCAGTACTTC; CDR3aa: CASSPHNGLQNIQYF
abundance: medium-sized; v_gene: TRBV11-2; j_gene: TRBJ2-3; d_gene: -; CDR3nt: TGTGCCAGCAGCCTACGTCACGCCAGGACAGATACGCAGTATTTT; CDR3aa: CASSLRHARTDTQYF
abundance: few; v_gene: TRBV3-1; j_gene: TRBJ1-2; d_gene: -; CDR3nt: TGTGCCAGCAGCCAAGACCCCCCCTACTATGGCTACACCTTC; CDR3aa: CASSQDPPYYGYTF
abundance: many; v_gene: TRBV9; j_gene: TRBJ2-1; d_gene: TRBD1; CDR3nt: TGTGCCAGCAGCGTAGGACAGGGCAACAATGAGCAGTTCTTC; CDR3aa: CASSVGQGNNEQFF
abundance: many; v_gene: TRBV15; j_gene: TRBJ2-1; d_gene: -; CDR3nt: TGTGCCACCAGCAGAGGGACGGGGGCCTTTTACAATGAGCAGTTCTTC; CDR3aa: CATSRGTGAFYNEQFF
abundance: few; v_gene: TRBV3-1; j_gene: TRBJ2-7; d_gene: -; CDR3nt: TGTGCCAGCAGCCAAGCGATGGGGGGCTACGAGCAGTACTTC; CDR3aa: CASSQAMGGYEQYF
abundance: -; v_gene: TRBV5-1; j_gene: TRBJ1-1; d_gene: TRBD1; CDR3nt: TGCGCCAGCAGCGGGACAGGGATGAACACTGAAGCTTTCTTT; CDR3aa: CASSGTGMNTEAFF
abundance: many; v_gene: TRBV11-2; j_gene: TRBJ2-1; d_gene: TRBD1; CDR3nt: TGTGCCAGCAGCTTAGCGGTCGCCAGGGGGCATGAGCAGTTCTTC; CDR3aa: CASSLAVARGHEQFF
abundance: -; v_gene: TRBV30; j_gene: TRBJ2-7; d_gene: -; CDR3nt: TGTGCCTGGAGTGTTAGGGGCCCGTTTTACGAGCAGTACTTC; CDR3aa: CAWSVRGPFYEQYF
abundance: many; v_gene: TRBV13; j_gene: TRBJ1-1; d_gene: -; CDR3nt: TGTGCCAGCAGCTCCCTCGGTATTGAAGCTTTCTTT; CDR3aa: CASSSLGIEAFF